Presented here are 19 T cell receptor beta chains from one specimen sequenced in a study of T cells in Graves' hyperthyroidism and ophthalmopathy. Amplification targeted TCR beta CDR3 regions from RNA transcripts. During a first-round RT-PCR of the TCR CDR3, the HTBI primer set was used. In TCRdb, the multiplex PCR reads were re-called with MiXCR into one record per CDR3 protein. The sample yields 300,000 to 450,000 distinct CDR3 sequences, approximately 14% seen once. The sequencing sample was made of blood. The receptors were gathered from a woman between 18 and 29 years old with Graves' hyperthyroidism that later progressed to Graves' ophthalmopathy.

This clonotype showed up many times. The chain is built from TRBV15 and TRBJ2-3, with 7 bases aligning to TRBD1. Germline CDR1 and CDR2: LNHNV and YYDKDF (reference sequence). J gave up 0 bases and V 3 bases, and 3 bases lay outside the gene matches. The CDR3 loop spans 15 amino acids. DNA of the CDR3: TGTGCCACCAGCAGCGGGACAGCAAGCACAGATACGCAGTATTTT. Its translation: CATSSGTASTDTQYF.

This clonotype showed up many times. The gene calls are TRBV4-1 and TRBJ2-5, with 11 bases identical to TRBD2. The CDR3 covers 14 residues. The germline V gene encodes CDR1 MGHRA and CDR2 YSYEKL. V lost 7 bases and J lost 3; bases outside the gene matches: 4. The CDR3 nucleotides are TGCGCCAGCACCCTAGCGGGAGGAAAAGAGACCCAGTACTTC. This gives the protein CASTLAGGKETQYF.

This clonotype was observed at least ten times. The gene calls are TRBV24-1 and TRBJ2-5; D may be TRBD2 (6 bases). The CDR3 consists of 18 residues. Germline V gives CDR1 KGHDR, CDR2 SFDVKD. V lost 1 base, J lost 4 bases, and 21 bases lay in between. The CDR3 sequence: CATSDFRPDVLGGETQYF. CDR3 bases: TGTGCCACCAGTGATTTCCGCCCGGACGTATTGGGAGGAGAGACCCAGTACTTC.

This clonotype was picked up a small number of times. This chain uses TRBV9 with TRBJ1-2; weak D call: TRBD1 (6 bases). This CDR3 contains 15 residues. Germline-derived CDR1 and CDR2 are SGDLS and YYNGEE. V was shortened by 0 bases and J by 0 bases, with 9 bases between the two germline ends. CDR3 region: CASSVGQDSNYGYTF. CDR3 sequence (DNA): TGTGCCAGCAGCGTAGGACAGGACTCTAACTATGGCTACACCTTC.

The CDR3 is CAWSVTPGAIEQYF. The CDR3 bases are TGTGCCTGGAGTGTAACCCCAGGGGCTATCGAGCAGTACTTC. The chain joins TRBV30 to TRBJ2-7; D is perhaps TRBD1 (6 bases). CDR1 and CDR2 (germline): GTSNPN, SVGIG (reference sequence). Trimming removed 0 bases at V and 6 bases at J, with 15 bases between. The CDR3 loop spans 14 amino acids.

This clonotype was detected once. A read error is possible here, since a much larger clone lies one base away. The J gene is TRBJ2-7, the V gene TRBV12-3 or TRBV12-4; a possible D gene is TRBD2 (6 bases). V was cut by 4 bases and J by 3 bases, with 13 bases left in between. The CDR3 has 14 residues. CDR3: CASSWDSIYYEQYF. CDR3 bases: TGTGCCAGCAGTTGGGACTCAATCTACTACGAGCAGTACTTC.

This clonotype was observed at least ten times. This sequence joins TRBV18 and TRBJ2-5; D is unresolved. The length of the CDR3 is 12 residues. Germline CDR1 and CDR2: KGHSH and LQKENI. V shed 5 bases and J shed 1 base, with 5 bases lying between them. The CDR3 sequence is CASSIAQETQYF. DNA for the CDR3: TGTGCCAGCTCAATAGCCCAAGAGACCCAGTACTTC.

This clonotype was observed many times. V usage is TRBV28 and J usage is TRBJ1-1, with 9 bases fitting TRBD1. The CDR3 sequence is 15 residues long. Germline CDR1 and CDR2: MDHEN and SYDVKM. V lost 3 bases and J lost 1; bases outside the gene matches: 3. The CDR3 region has the DNA TGTGCCAGCAGTTTCCAGGACAGGGGGAACACTGAAGCTTTCTTT. Amino acids: CASSFQDRGNTEAFF. The whole variable domain, filled in from reference TRBV28 and TRBJ1-1, reads DVKVTQSSRYLVKRTGEKVFLECVQDMDHENMFWYRQDPGLGLRLIYFSYDVKMKEKGDIPEGYSVSREKKERFSLILESASTNQTSMYLCASSFQDRGNTEAFFGQGTRLTVV.

Ten or more counts support this clonotype. The chain is built from TRBV11-2 and TRBJ2-7; D tentatively reads TRBD1 or TRBD2 (7 bases each). V was pared by 4 bases and J by 5 bases, with 15 bases between. The CDR3 totals 14 residues. Germline V gives CDR1 SGHAT, CDR2 FQNNGV. The DNA for the CDR3 is TGTGCCAGCAGCTCGCAGGGGGGGATTGACGAGCAGTACTTC. It specifies CASSSQGGIDEQYF.

This clonotype showed up many times. The V call is TRBV14, the J call TRBJ2-7; D not certain. V lost 6 bases and J lost 2, with 8 bases in between. CDR3 size: 12 residues. CDR1 and CDR2 (germline): SGHDN, FVKESK. The chain's CDR3 is CASRTGAYEQYF. CDR3 nucleotide sequence: TGTGCCAGCAGGACCGGAGCCTACGAGCAGTACTTC.

The V gene is TRBV15, the J gene TRBJ2-6; D may be TRBD2 (5 bases). Trimming took 0 bases from V and 0 from J, leaving 6 bases between them. The CDR3 contains 16 residues. The germline V gene has CDR1 LNHNV and CDR2 YYDKDF (reference sequence). The CDR3 DNA follows: TGTGCCACCAGCAGAGATAGCGTCTCTGGGGCCAACGTCCTGACTTTC. Its translation is CATSRDSVSGANVLTF.

The chain links TRBV5-8 to TRBJ2-7; 7 positions match TRBD1. V was clipped by 4 bases and J by 6 bases; unmatched bases: 16. Per the germline V gene, CDR1 is SGHTS and CDR2 is YDEGEE. The CDR3 is 16 amino acids. The CDR3 sequence: CASSRKGAATQSEQYF. The CDR3 nucleotides are TGTGCCAGCAGCAGGAAGGGGGCGGCCACCCAGAGCGAGCAGTACTTC.

The sample holds many counts of this clonotype. The chain joins TRBV28 to TRBJ2-7; D is unresolved. The CDR3 is 14 residues long. V was trimmed by 1 base and J by 4 bases, leaving 11 bases between them. Germline loops: CDR1 MDHEN, CDR2 SYDVKM. The CDR3 DNA is TGTGCCAGCAGTTTATTTGCGAACCATTACGAGCAGTACTTC. Its protein is CASSLFANHYEQYF. Using reference TRBV28 and TRBJ2-7 for the parts outside the CDR3, the full variable domain is DVKVTQSSRYLVKRTGEKVFLECVQDMDHENMFWYRQDPGLGLRLIYFSYDVKMKEKGDIPEGYSVSREKKERFSLILESASTNQTSMYLCASSLFANHYEQYFGPGTRLTVT.

In this sample, this clonotype turned up many times. The rearrangement uses TRBV28 and TRBJ2-7; tentatively, D is TRBD2 (5 bases). V lost 5 bases and J lost 7, with 12 bases in between. There are 12 residues in the CDR3. The germline CDR1 and CDR2 sequences are MDHEN and SYDVKM. The DNA for the CDR3 is TGTGCCAGCAGTCCTCTGGGCGGGGAGCAGTACTTC. Its protein is CASSPLGGEQYF.

This chain uses TRBV5-4 with TRBJ2-7; weak D call: TRBD1 (6 bases). With 0 bases removed from V and 6 bases from J, the gap between germline ends came to 13 bases. Germline assignment: CDR1 SGHNT and CDR2 YYREEE (reference sequence). The CDR3 is 14 amino acids. Here the CDR3 DNA reads TGTGCCAGCAGCTTGGTAGGGGGTGGGGGCGAGCAGTACTTC. Translating gives CASSLVGGGGEQYF.

This clonotype was observed a handful of times. The gene calls are TRBV19 and TRBJ2-1; TRBD1 might be the D (5 bases). The CDR3 totals 13 residues. The V end lost 5 bases, the J end lost 4 bases, and 9 bases lay between the germline ends. Germline-derived CDR1 and CDR2 are LNHDA and SQIVND (reference sequence). The chain's CDR3 is CASSPAGYNEQFF. In DNA form, the CDR3 reads TGTGCCAGTAGTCCAGCAGGGTACAATGAGCAGTTCTTC.

Ten or more counts support this clonotype. The gene calls are TRBV7-9 and TRBJ2-1, with 9 positions matching TRBD2. The CDR3 covers 15 residues. Germline lookup yields CDR1 SEHNR and CDR2 FQNEAQ (reference sequence). V trimming: 5 bases; J trimming: 3 bases; junction bases outside the gene matches: 5. CDR3 residues: CASSPPAGGYNEQFF. The CDR3, as DNA: TGTGCCAGCAGCCCCCCAGCGGGAGGCTACAATGAGCAGTTCTTC.

This clonotype turned up a few times. The chain joins TRBV4-1 to TRBJ2-7, with 9 bases lining up with TRBD1. Germline CDR1 reads MGHRA; CDR2 reads YSYEKL. The V gene end was trimmed by 2 bases and the J gene end by 6 bases; junction bases not matched to a gene: 8. The CDR3 has 15 amino acids. Written as DNA, the CDR3 is TGCGCCAGCAGCCAACCCCGATTGACAGGGGGCGAGCAGTACTTC. Its protein product is CASSQPRLTGGEQYF.

This clonotype was recorded at least ten times. The chain links TRBV5-1 to TRBJ2-7; TRBD2 agrees at 10 bases. Germline V gene data show CDR1 as SGHRS and CDR2 as YFSETQ. This CDR3 is 15 amino acids long. V shed 3 bases, J shed 0 bases, and the junction held 3 bases outside the gene matches. The CDR3: CASSWTSGSSYEQYF. The DNA of the CDR3 is TGCGCCAGCAGCTGGACTAGCGGCAGCTCCTACGAGCAGTACTTC.